Presented here are 14 T cell receptor beta chains from one specimen sequenced in a study of blood T cell repertoires in COVID-19. The repertoire was sequenced with immunoSEQ multiplex PCR; TCRdb's copy has only in-frame clones and lacks some. The top ten hold about 9.4% of the sample, which has 150,000 or so clones, 75% to 80% seen once. Sequences were obtained from peripheral blood. These receptors were taken from a woman aged 45-65 years with active or convalescent COVID-19.

V gene TRBV12-5 combines with J gene TRBJ2-3; D may be TRBD1 (5 bases). Trimming took off 3 bases at V and 1 base at J, with 5 bases between the two ends. CDR1 is LGHNT and CDR2 is FRNRAP in the germline V gene. This CDR3 spans 13 amino acids. Here the CDR3 reads CASGLGGTDTQYF. The CDR3 DNA follows: TGTGCTAGTGGTTTAGGGGGCACAGATACGCAGTATTTT. Combining the CDR3 with reference TRBV12-5 and TRBJ2-3 gives the whole variable domain DARVTQTPRHKVTEMGQEVTMRCQPILGHNTVFWYRQTMMQGLELLAYFRNRAPLDDSGMPKDRFSAEMPDATLATLKIQPSEPRDSAVYFCASGLGGTDTQYFGPGTRLTVL.

This clone was counted a few times. The chain links TRBV4-3 to TRBJ2-3, with D possibly matching TRBD1 (5 bases). Per the germline V gene, CDR1 is LGHNA and CDR2 is YSLEER. CDR3 length equals 16 residues. The germline V and J ends were trimmed by 0 bases and 2 bases, with 12 bases remaining between them. The CDR3 DNA reads as TGCGCCAGCAGCCAAGACCTACAACAGGTCACAGATACGCAGTATTTT. Amino acids: CASSQDLQQVTDTQYF.

This clone was seen a few times. The chain combines TRBV4-3 with TRBJ2-1, with 9 bases identical to TRBD1. J gave up 7 bases and V 4 bases, and 11 bases lay outside the gene matches. The CDR3 extends over 16 amino acids. CDR1 and CDR2 from the germline V gene are LGHNA and YSLEER. CDR3 residues: CASSRSSRTGVNEQFF. The DNA for the CDR3 is TGCGCCAGCAGCCGGTCCTCCCGGACAGGGGTGAATGAGCAGTTCTTC.

This chain links TRBV11-3 with TRBJ2-3; 10 nucleotides line up with TRBD2. The CDR3 extends over 15 amino acids. V trimming: 5 bases; J trimming: 1 base; junction bases outside the gene matches: 3. From germline, CDR1 is SGHNT and CDR2 YENEEA. The DNA for the CDR3 is TGTGCCAGCAGCGCCGGGACTAGCGGCACAGATACGCAGTATTTT. This translates into CASSAGTSGTDTQYF.

The V and J genes are TRBV18 and TRBJ1-2; D is possibly TRBD1 (6 bases). Trimming removed 2 bases from V and 8 bases from J, with 12 bases in between. Germline V gene lookup returns CDR1 KGHSH and CDR2 LQKENI. The CDR3 has 13 amino acids. The CDR3 nucleotides read TGTGCCAGCTCACCAGGGGACATTAGAGGCTACACCTTC. Amino acids: CASSPGDIRGYTF.

This sequence joins TRBV27 and TRBJ2-1; tentative D call: TRBD2 (6 bases). Germline-derived CDR1 and CDR2 are MNHEY and SMNVEV (reference sequence). The V gene lost 6 bases and the J gene lost 1 base, with 13 bases spanning the gap. The CDR3 spans 15 residues. The CDR3: CASSSGLASYNEQFF. The CDR3 bases are TGTGCCAGCAGCTCCGGCCTAGCGTCCTACAATGAGCAGTTCTTC.

This sequence joins TRBV18 and TRBJ2-3; a weak D match, TRBD2 (6 bases). The V gene lost 3 bases and the J gene lost 4 bases, with 14 bases spanning the gap. CDR3 length: 15 amino acids. Germline CDR1 KGHSH, CDR2 LQKENI. CDR3 nucleotide sequence: TGTGCCAGCTCACCCGTCCGGGGGACCCCAGATACGCAGTATTTT. It translates to CASSPVRGTPDTQYF.

The chain links TRBV19 to TRBJ2-1, with TRBD2 matching 12 bases. The germline V gene encodes CDR1 LNHDA and CDR2 SQIVND (reference sequence). This CDR3 contains 17 residues. V dropped 3 bases and J dropped 10; count of bases not matched to a gene: 13. The CDR3: CASSIGASALAGGEQFF. The CDR3 DNA sequence: TGTGCCAGTAGTATTGGGGCCTCGGCACTAGCGGGAGGCGAGCAGTTCTTC.

This clone was detected only once. This chain links TRBV12-2 with TRBJ2-3; the D call TRBD1 from the table was never checked on the DNA. TRBV12-2 is given as a pseudogene. The CDR3 runs to 13 residues. CDR3 in amino acids: CASYPMMGADPYF. The CDR3 region has the DNA TGTGCAAGCTACCCTATGATGGGGGCCGATCCGTATTTT.

The chain has TRBV6-1 and TRBJ2-5; 10 nucleotides agree with TRBD1. The trim removed 3 bases at V and 4 bases at J, leaving 2 bases unmatched. This CDR3 is 14 amino acids long. The germline CDR1 and CDR2 sequences are MNHNS and SASEGT. The CDR3 DNA reads TGTGCCAGCAGTGAGCGGGACAGGGGAGAGACCCAGTACTTC. Its protein is CASSERDRGETQYF.

This chain uses TRBV29-1 with TRBJ2-3, with TRBD2 matching 11 bases. Losses at the gene ends were 3 bases for V and 3 bases for J; bases not matched to a gene: 8. Germline lookup yields CDR1 SQVTM and CDR2 ANQGSEA. The CDR3 loop spans 16 amino acids. DNA for the CDR3: TGCAGCGTTGACCCTACTAGCGGGGGTGGAACAGATACGCAGTATTTT. Encoded protein: CSVDPTSGGGTDTQYF.

V and J are TRBV5-6 and TRBJ1-1, with TRBD1 as a possible D gene (5 bases). The CDR3 runs to 15 residues. Germline lookup yields CDR1 SGHDT and CDR2 YYEEEE. V was shortened by 0 bases and J by 1 base, with 10 bases between the two germline ends. In DNA, the CDR3 is TGTGCCAGCAGCTTGGCAGGGTACTCGAACACTGAAGCTTTCTTT. This encodes CASSLAGYSNTEAFF.

In this sample, this clone turned up a few times. The chain is built from TRBV7-6 and TRBJ2-1, with TRBD1 identical over 7 bases. CDR3 length: 15 residues. The ends lost 3 bases at V and 5 bases at J; junction bases unmatched: 7. Germline V gene data show CDR1 as SGHVS and CDR2 as FNYEAQ. The CDR3 reads CASSLAGTDDNEQFF. CDR3 DNA: TGTGCCAGCAGCTTGGCCGGGACAGATGACAATGAGCAGTTCTTC.

The rearrangement joins TRBV2 to TRBJ2-7; perhaps TRBD2 as D (6 bases). CDR3 length: 19 amino acids. Germline CDR1 reads SNHLY; CDR2 reads FYNNEI. V lost 2 bases and J 4 bases, leaving 27 bases between the germline ends. The CDR3, as DNA: TGTGCCAGCAGTGAAAGGCGTTTTGCGTTGACTAGTCTTTATTACGAGCAGTACTTC. It codes for CASSERRFALTSLYYEQYF.